The entry below describes one T cell receptor (beta chain). Its cognate antigen is unknown. Preparation of TRB cDNA libraries relied on 5' RACE carrying UMI labels. TCRdb reprocessed the 5' RACE reads, with one entry per CDR3 protein and no DNA. The table counts about 82,000 distinct CDR3 sequences; 1.1% lies in the top ten. This sample stems from a study of CXCR3-negative and CXCR3-positive naive CD8 T cells. Study results and caveats: Diversity ran similarly high across both naive subsets but far lower in memory CD8+ cells. More hydrophobic TRB CDR3s occurred in CXCR3-positive than in CXCR3-negative naive cells. Naive CXCR3-positive and CXCR3-negative cells shared TRBV-TRBJ usage; memory cells diverged. With surface CD5 comparable between naive subsets, TCR strength was estimated using properties derived from the TRB CDR3.

The germline CDR1 and CDR2 sequences are SGHAT and FQNNGV. This CDR3 region has 16 residues. The sample taken for sequencing was naive CXCR3- CD8+ T cells from blood. Regarding subset: CD45RO-CCR7+CD27+CD95- naive CD8+ T cells lacking CXCR3 (TNR3-). This chain links TRBV11-2 with TRBJ2-7; TCRdb's D call, TRBD2, is unchecked because there is no DNA. This receptor was taken from a human donor in good health. Some clones in this sample may be carry-over from other donors' samples. The CDR3 sequence is CASSPAAGPSSYEQYF.